This T cell receptor beta chain was identified during a study of patients and donors after allogeneic stem cell transplantation. TCRdb analysed the RT-PCR reads with MiXCR anew, one entry per CDR3 protein. The table includes about 96,000 distinct CDR3 sequences, about 48% detected once. Per the germline V gene, CDR1 is SGDLS and CDR2 is YYNGEE. The CDR3 totals 12 residues. Between the trimmed V and J ends, which lost 5 bases and 3 bases, there was a span of 5 bases. The TCR comes from a human donor who was either an allogeneic HSCT recipient or a stem cell or donor lymphocyte infusion donor (not recorded which). It is not recorded whose cells these are; they may come from a transplant donor. The specimen was blood, either unsorted or a sorted T cell fraction (not recorded which). The V call is TRBV9, the J call TRBJ2-2; the D is unclear. Here the CDR3 DNA reads TGTGCCAGCAGAATAGACACCGGGGAGCTGTTTTTT. Amino acids: CASRIDTGELFF.